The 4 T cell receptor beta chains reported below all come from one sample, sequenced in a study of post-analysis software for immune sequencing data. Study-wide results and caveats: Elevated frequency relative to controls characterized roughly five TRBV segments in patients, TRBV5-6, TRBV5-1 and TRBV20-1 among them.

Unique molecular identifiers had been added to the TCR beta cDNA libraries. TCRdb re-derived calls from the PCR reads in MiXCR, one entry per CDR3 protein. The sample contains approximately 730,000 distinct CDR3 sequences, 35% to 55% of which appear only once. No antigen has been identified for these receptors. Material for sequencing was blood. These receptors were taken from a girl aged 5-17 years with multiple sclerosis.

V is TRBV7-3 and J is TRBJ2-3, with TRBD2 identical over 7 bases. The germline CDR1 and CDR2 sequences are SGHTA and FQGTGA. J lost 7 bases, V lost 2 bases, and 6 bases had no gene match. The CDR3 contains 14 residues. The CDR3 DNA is TGTGCCAGCAGCTTACGAGGGACTAACAATACGCAGTATTTT. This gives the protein CASSLRGTNNTQYF.

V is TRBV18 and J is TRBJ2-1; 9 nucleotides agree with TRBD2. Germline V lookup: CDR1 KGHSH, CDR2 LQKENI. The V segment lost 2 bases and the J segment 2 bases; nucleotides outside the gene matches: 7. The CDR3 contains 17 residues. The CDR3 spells CASSPTLAGSTYNEQFF. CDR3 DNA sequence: TGTGCCAGCTCACCAACTCTAGCGGGAAGCACCTACAATGAGCAGTTCTTC.

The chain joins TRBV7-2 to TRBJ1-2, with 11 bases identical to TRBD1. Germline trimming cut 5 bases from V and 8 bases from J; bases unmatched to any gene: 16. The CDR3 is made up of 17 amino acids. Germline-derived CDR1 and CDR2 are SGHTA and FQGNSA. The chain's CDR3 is CASSIINRDRGVVGYTF. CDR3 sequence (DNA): TGTGCCAGCAGCATAATCAACCGGGACAGGGGGGTTGTGGGCTACACCTTC. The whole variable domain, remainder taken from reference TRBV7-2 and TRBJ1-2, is GAGVSQSPSNKVTEKGKDVELRCDPISGHTALYWYRQSLGQGLEFLIYFQGNSAPDKSGLPSDRFSAERTGGSVSTLTIQRTQQEDSAVYLCASSIINRDRGVVGYTFGSGTRLTVV.

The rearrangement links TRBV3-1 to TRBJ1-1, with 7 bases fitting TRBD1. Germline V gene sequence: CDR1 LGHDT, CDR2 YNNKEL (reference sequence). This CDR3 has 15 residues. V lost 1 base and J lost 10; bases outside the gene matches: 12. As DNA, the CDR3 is TGTGCCAGCAGCCAAGCGGGGCAGGGGGGGCCCGGAGCTTTCTTT. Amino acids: CASSQAGQGGPGAFF.